The rows below give T cell receptor beta chains drawn from one sample of a study of blood T cell repertoires in COVID-19. Sequenced by immunoSEQ multiplex PCR; TCRdb stores in-frame clones only, minus some. The sample has about 140,000 clones; around 87% are singletons. Sequenced input: peripheral blood. These receptor sequences come from a human donor in a cohort sampled during active COVID-19. Each CDR3 is given with its conserved first and last residue. A D gene is named only where the DNA matches it firmly. Not every row has a clone size; where given, it reads once, few, many or a size class.

d_call: -
v_call: TRBV6-6
j_call: TRBJ1-3
clone_size: -
cdr3_nt: TGTGCCAGCAGTTCCGGGCCTTCGGGAGGAAACACCATATATTTT
cdr3_aa: CASSSGPSGGNTIYF

d_call: -
v_call: TRBV28
j_call: TRBJ1-5
clone_size: few
cdr3_nt: TGTGCCAGCAGTTTGGTCTGGGCTCGCAATCAGCCCCAGCATTTT
cdr3_aa: CASSLVWARNQPQHF

d_call: -
v_call: TRBV9
j_call: TRBJ1-6
clone_size: once
cdr3_nt: TGTGCCAGCAGCTTCAAGGGGGATAGTTCACCCCTCCACTTT
cdr3_aa: CASSFKGDSSPLHF

d_call: TRBD1
v_call: TRBV6-5
j_call: TRBJ2-7
clone_size: -
cdr3_nt: TGTGCCAGCAGCACTGGACAGGGGAACTACGAGCAGTACTTC
cdr3_aa: CASSTGQGNYEQYF

d_call: -
v_call: TRBV11-3
j_call: TRBJ2-2
clone_size: -
cdr3_nt: TGTGCCAGCAGCTTAAGTGCGGGCGGGGAGCTGTTTTTT
cdr3_aa: CASSLSAGGELFF

d_call: TRBD2
v_call: TRBV19
j_call: TRBJ2-7
clone_size: -
cdr3_nt: TGTGCCAGTAGTCTGGTAGCGGGAGGTCGACACGAGCAGTACTTC
cdr3_aa: CASSLVAGGRHEQYF

d_call: -
v_call: TRBV28
j_call: TRBJ2-1
clone_size: -
cdr3_nt: TGTGCCAGCAATACTTACAATGAGCAGTTCTTC
cdr3_aa: CASNTYNEQFF

d_call: TRBD1
v_call: TRBV27
j_call: TRBJ1-2
clone_size: few
cdr3_nt: TGTGCCAGCAGTTCCCAACAGACAGGGACGGGCTACACCTTC
cdr3_aa: CASSSQQTGTGYTF

d_call: TRBD2
v_call: TRBV10-1
j_call: TRBJ2-3
clone_size: few
cdr3_nt: TGCGCCAGCAGTGATAGTGGACTAGGAGGGACAGATACGCAGTATTTT
cdr3_aa: CASSDSGLGGTDTQYF

d_call: TRBD1
v_call: TRBV28
j_call: TRBJ1-2
clone_size: -
cdr3_nt: TGTGCCAGCAGGGGGACAGGGACCTATGGCTACACCTTC
cdr3_aa: CASRGTGTYGYTF

d_call: -
v_call: TRBV7-2
j_call: TRBJ2-7
clone_size: few
cdr3_nt: TGTGCCAGCAGCCGGTCTAGTACCGAGCAGTACTTC
cdr3_aa: CASSRSSTEQYF

d_call: -
v_call: TRBV7-9
j_call: TRBJ1-1
clone_size: -
cdr3_nt: TGTGCCAGCAGCTTTTCTACGGACACTGAAGCTTTCTTT
cdr3_aa: CASSFSTDTEAFF

d_call: TRBD2
v_call: TRBV7-8
j_call: TRBJ2-3
clone_size: -
cdr3_nt: TGTGCCAGCAGCTTTGGTGCGGGAGCTAGCACAGATACGCAGTATTTT
cdr3_aa: CASSFGAGASTDTQYF

d_call: TRBD1
v_call: TRBV5-1
j_call: TRBJ2-1
clone_size: once
cdr3_nt: TGCGCCAGCAGCTTGACAGGGGACCCTTACAATGAGCAGTTCTTC
cdr3_aa: CASSLTGDPYNEQFF

d_call: TRBD2
v_call: TRBV11-2
j_call: TRBJ2-4
clone_size: few
cdr3_nt: TGTGCCAGCAGCTTAGATTCTAGCGGGAGTTTCGGCATTCAGTACTTC
cdr3_aa: CASSLDSSGSFGIQYF

d_call: -
v_call: TRBV3-1/TRBV3-2
j_call: TRBJ2-7
clone_size: -
cdr3_nt: TGTGCCAGCAGCTTACAACAGGGTACCGAGCAGTACTTC
cdr3_aa: CASSLQQGTEQYF

d_call: -
v_call: TRBV28
j_call: TRBJ2-2
clone_size: -
cdr3_nt: TGTGCCAGCAGCCCTATATTTTCCGGGGAGCTGTTTTTT
cdr3_aa: CASSPIFSGELFF

d_call: TRBD1
v_call: TRBV3-1/TRBV3-2
j_call: TRBJ2-3
clone_size: few
cdr3_nt: TGTGCCAGCAGCCACCACAGGGGGCGACCCGGTATAGATACGCAGTATTTT
cdr3_aa: CASSHHRGRPGIDTQYF

d_call: -
v_call: TRBV5-1
j_call: TRBJ2-5
clone_size: -
cdr3_nt: TGCGCCAGCAGCTTGGCTACGCGGGGCGTTCAAGAGACCCAGTACTTC
cdr3_aa: CASSLATRGVQETQYF

d_call: TRBD2
v_call: TRBV11-3
j_call: TRBJ2-3
clone_size: -
cdr3_nt: TGTGCCAGCAGCATCCCTAGAGGACTAGGGGATACGCAGTATTTT
cdr3_aa: CASSIPRGLGDTQYF

d_call: -
v_call: TRBV27
j_call: TRBJ2-2
clone_size: -
cdr3_nt: TGTGCCAGCAGTTTATCGCAGGCCAACGCAGGGGGGGAGCTGTTTTTT
cdr3_aa: CASSLSQANAGGELFF

d_call: -
v_call: TRBV11-2
j_call: TRBJ2-2
clone_size: -
cdr3_nt: TGTGCCAGCAGCTTAACCGAAGGCGGGACCGGGGAGCTGTTTTTT
cdr3_aa: CASSLTEGGTGELFF

d_call: -
v_call: TRBV29-1
j_call: TRBJ2-7
clone_size: -
cdr3_nt: TGCAGCGTTGTACAGCTGAACTCCTACGAGCAGTACTTC
cdr3_aa: CSVVQLNSYEQYF

d_call: -
v_call: TRBV2
j_call: TRBJ2-3
clone_size: -
cdr3_nt: TGTGCCAGAGAAGCGGAGGGGGCCACAGATACGCAGTATTTT
cdr3_aa: CAREAEGATDTQYF

d_call: -
v_call: TRBV7-2
j_call: TRBJ1-6
clone_size: -
cdr3_nt: TGTGCCAGCAGTGGCAGAGGTGTCGGTTCACCCCTCCACTTT
cdr3_aa: CASSGRGVGSPLHF

d_call: -
v_call: TRBV18
j_call: TRBJ1-1
clone_size: many
cdr3_nt: TGTGCCAGCTCACCAGACCGGGGGGGGATGAACACTGAAGCTTTCTTT
cdr3_aa: CASSPDRGGMNTEAFF

d_call: TRBD2
v_call: TRBV6-6
j_call: TRBJ2-3
clone_size: -
cdr3_nt: TGTGCCAGCACTCGGGGGGGACTAGCGGGAGGCAGCACAGATACGCAGTATTTT
cdr3_aa: CASTRGGLAGGSTDTQYF

d_call: TRBD1
v_call: TRBV7-9
j_call: TRBJ2-2
clone_size: -
cdr3_nt: TGTGCCAGCAGCCACTACCGGGACAGCATGACCGGGGAGCTGTTTTTT
cdr3_aa: CASSHYRDSMTGELFF

d_call: -
v_call: TRBV30
j_call: TRBJ2-7
clone_size: -
cdr3_nt: TGTGCCTGGAGAAGGGGTGGGAACTCCTACGAGCAGTACTTC
cdr3_aa: CAWRRGGNSYEQYF

d_call: -
v_call: TRBV12-3/TRBV12-4
j_call: TRBJ1-5
clone_size: -
cdr3_nt: TGTGCCAGCAGTTTATCGGGGGATCAGCCCCAGCATTTT
cdr3_aa: CASSLSGDQPQHF

d_call: TRBD1
v_call: TRBV28
j_call: TRBJ1-4
clone_size: -
cdr3_nt: TGTGCCAGCAGTTTATTTTTATCAACAGGGGTGGCTAATGAAAAACTGTTTTTT
cdr3_aa: CASSLFLSTGVANEKLFF

d_call: TRBD1
v_call: TRBV4-1
j_call: TRBJ1-2
clone_size: -
cdr3_nt: TGCGCCAGCAGCCAAGGTATAAACAGGGGGTCAGATGGCTACACCTTC
cdr3_aa: CASSQGINRGSDGYTF

d_call: -
v_call: TRBV6-5
j_call: TRBJ2-7
clone_size: -
cdr3_nt: TGTGCCAGCGGCCTGGAGCAGGGGAATACCTACGAGCAGTACTTC
cdr3_aa: CASGLEQGNTYEQYF

d_call: -
v_call: TRBV7-8
j_call: TRBJ2-5
clone_size: -
cdr3_nt: TGTGCCAGCAGCTTAGTCCCAGGGGAATCGCCCCAGTACTTC
cdr3_aa: CASSLVPGESPQYF

d_call: TRBD1
v_call: TRBV29-1
j_call: TRBJ2-5
clone_size: -
cdr3_nt: TGCAGCGTTCAACAGGGGGATGGGGCCCAGTACTTC
cdr3_aa: CSVQQGDGAQYF

d_call: -
v_call: TRBV5-1
j_call: TRBJ1-4
clone_size: -
cdr3_nt: TGCGCCAGCAGCTTTCGCGGGTACGACGAAAAACTGTTTTTT
cdr3_aa: CASSFRGYDEKLFF

d_call: TRBD1
v_call: TRBV5-1
j_call: TRBJ1-3
clone_size: -
cdr3_nt: TGCGCCAGCAGCTTGGGGGACAGGGGTCACTTCGCTGGAAACACCATATATTTT
cdr3_aa: CASSLGDRGHFAGNTIYF

d_call: -
v_call: TRBV7-8
j_call: TRBJ1-2
clone_size: -
cdr3_nt: TGTGCCAGCAGCTTAGGGGCAGATAACTCCTATGGCTACACCTTC
cdr3_aa: CASSLGADNSYGYTF

d_call: -
v_call: TRBV25-1
j_call: TRBJ1-1
clone_size: -
cdr3_nt: TGTGCCCCCAAGGGGAATGCAGCTTTCTTT
cdr3_aa: CAPKGNAAFF

d_call: TRBD1
v_call: TRBV7-8
j_call: TRBJ1-3
clone_size: -
cdr3_nt: TGTGCCAGCAGCTCAGCGGGGACAGGCCTTCGAAACACCATATATTTT
cdr3_aa: CASSSAGTGLRNTIYF

d_call: -
v_call: TRBV28
j_call: TRBJ2-5
clone_size: -
cdr3_nt: TGTGCCAGCAGTTCCGGACAGGAGACCCAGTACTTC
cdr3_aa: CASSSGQETQYF

d_call: TRBD2
v_call: TRBV10-3
j_call: TRBJ2-7
clone_size: -
cdr3_nt: TGTGCCATCAGTGAGGCGGGAGGGTCGTCCTACGAGCAGTACTTC
cdr3_aa: CAISEAGGSSYEQYF